Listed here are 18 T cell receptor beta chains from one sample, sequenced in a study of CD8 T cells in cerebrospinal fluid in Alzheimer's disease. TCRdb reprocessed the 10x single-cell sequencing reads and reports one entry per CDR3 protein, with no DNA. The sample table includes about 1,200 distinct CDR3 sequences. Sequencing input: cerebrospinal fluid. The receptors come from a human donor with Parkinson's disease.

According to its frequency, this clonotype is medium-sized. CDR3 residues: CASRPGTSGLTDTQYF. The chain carries TRBV2 and TRBJ2-3; TCRdb picks TRBD2, but there is no DNA to check that call. Germline CDR1 is SNHLY and CDR2 is FYNNEI. The CDR3 has 16 amino acids. Based on the CDR3 plus reference TRBV2 and TRBJ2-3, the full variable domain is EPEVTQTPSHQVTQMGQEVILRCVPISNHLYFYWYRQILGQKVEFLVSFYNNEISEKSEIFDDQFSVERPDGSNFTLKIRSTKLEDSAMYFCASRPGTSGLTDTQYFGPGTRLTVL.

This clonotype is identified as medium-sized from frequency. The gene calls are TRBV6-2 or TRBV6-3 and TRBJ1-1; as DNA is missing, the TRBD1 call by TCRdb cannot be tested. CDR1 is MNHEY, CDR2 SVGEGT, per germline. The CDR3 is made up of 15 amino acids. The CDR3 loop reads CASRMGDRPNTEAFF.

This clonotype is labeled medium-sized (0.01 to 0.1%) based on frequency. The V call is TRBV7-3, the J call TRBJ2-7; TCRdb lists TRBD1, though no DNA is available to test this call. The CDR3 is made up of 15 amino acids. The germline V gene has CDR1 SGHTA and CDR2 FQGTGA. The CDR3 is CASSLGPGQGNEQYF.

By frequency, this clonotype registers medium-sized. The J gene is TRBJ2-2, the V gene TRBV5-1; the TRBD2 assignment by TCRdb is unverifiable without DNA. The CDR3 covers 16 residues. CDR1 and CDR2 (germline): SGHRS, YFSETQ. Here the CDR3 reads CASSLEWTAVSGELFF.

Measured by frequency, this clonotype is large (0.1 to 1%). This chain links TRBV7-9 with TRBJ2-7. The length of the CDR3 is 11 residues. In germline, CDR1 is SEHNR, CDR2 FQNEAQ (reference sequence). Here the CDR3 reads CASSPNYEQYF.

This clonotype shows up as medium-sized by frequency. This chain links TRBV2 with TRBJ2-7. The CDR3 is made up of 12 amino acids. Looked up from germline, CDR1 is SNHLY and CDR2 is FYNNEI. Here the CDR3 reads CASGKGFYEQYF.

This clonotype is classed as medium-sized by frequency. The chain has TRBV6-5 and TRBJ1-5. This CDR3 is built from 12 residues. Per germline, CDR1 MNHEY and CDR2 SVGAGI. CDR3 sequence reads: CASRGFNQPQHF.

The rearrangement uses TRBV6-1 and TRBJ2-7; TCRdb calls TRBD1, which cannot be checked without DNA. The CDR3 covers 14 residues. Looked up from germline, CDR1 is MNHNS and CDR2 is SASEGT. The CDR3 sequence: CASTRGGVLYEQYF.

The CDR3 sequence is CSVVIQGNTIYF. The chain carries TRBV29-1 and TRBJ1-3. This CDR3 has 12 amino acids. CDR1 is SQVTM and CDR2 is ANQGSEA in the germline V gene.

This clonotype is labeled medium-sized based on frequency. The CDR3 region is CASSVGLRSGGDDGYTF. The gene calls are TRBV9 and TRBJ1-2; TCRdb names TRBD1, which stays unverified in the absence of DNA. Germline loops: CDR1 SGDLS, CDR2 YYNGEE. This CDR3 contains 17 residues.

Measured by frequency, this clonotype is medium-sized. This sequence joins TRBV5-1 and TRBJ1-2; with no DNA, the TCRdb D assignment of TRBD1 cannot be verified. This CDR3 has 21 amino acids. The germline V gene encodes CDR1 SGHRS and CDR2 YFSETQ. The CDR3 protein is CASSQPPRGLPAYSLNYGYTF.

This clonotype is labeled large based on frequency. V and J are TRBV5-5 and TRBJ2-7; the TCRdb call, TRBD2, lacks DNA for checking. CDR1 is SGHKS, CDR2 YYEKEE, per germline (reference sequence). The CDR3 contains 16 residues. CDR3 in amino acids: CASSRNTGLGSYEQYF.

This clonotype is deemed medium-sized by its frequency. This rearrangement joins TRBV11-2 to TRBJ2-7. From germline, CDR1 is SGHAT and CDR2 FQNNGV. The CDR3 runs to 12 residues. The CDR3 sequence is CASSYIIYEQYF.

This clonotype is identified as medium-sized (0.01 to 0.1%) from frequency. The CDR3 sequence is CASSRTGVVRNEQFF. The chain carries TRBV19 and TRBJ2-1; no DNA is available, so the TRBD1 call from TCRdb remains unchecked. The CDR3 is 15 residues long. Germline CDR1 reads LNHDA; CDR2 reads SQIVND (reference sequence).

This clonotype registers medium-sized by frequency. V and J are TRBV9 and TRBJ2-7; no DNA is available, so the TRBD1 call from TCRdb remains unchecked. CDR3 size: 12 residues. Germline V CDR1 and CDR2: SGDLS, YYNGEE. CDR3 amino acids: CASGDRGFEQYF.

Considering frequency, this clonotype is medium-sized. The rearrangement joins TRBV20-1 to TRBJ1-6; TCRdb designates TRBD1, a call that cannot be tested without DNA. The V gene's germline CDR1 is DFQATT and CDR2 SNEGSKA (reference sequence). The CDR3 sequence is 14 residues long. CDR3 sequence: CSAPAGQGVSPLHF.

This clonotype ranks as medium-sized in terms of frequency. V usage is TRBV7-7 and J usage is TRBJ2-5; TCRdb proposes TRBD1, but this gene call is untestable without DNA. CDR3 length: 14 amino acids. Germline-derived CDR1 and CDR2 are SSHAT and FNYEAQ (reference sequence). The CDR3 loop reads CASSLGDAQETQYF.

Considering frequency, this clonotype is medium-sized. The chain is built from TRBV7-2 and TRBJ1-5; TCRdb gives TRBD1 as the D gene, but with no DNA this cannot be confirmed. CDR3 length: 14 amino acids. Germline V CDR1 and CDR2: SGHTA, FQGNSA. The CDR3 spells CASSLGQGNQPQHF.